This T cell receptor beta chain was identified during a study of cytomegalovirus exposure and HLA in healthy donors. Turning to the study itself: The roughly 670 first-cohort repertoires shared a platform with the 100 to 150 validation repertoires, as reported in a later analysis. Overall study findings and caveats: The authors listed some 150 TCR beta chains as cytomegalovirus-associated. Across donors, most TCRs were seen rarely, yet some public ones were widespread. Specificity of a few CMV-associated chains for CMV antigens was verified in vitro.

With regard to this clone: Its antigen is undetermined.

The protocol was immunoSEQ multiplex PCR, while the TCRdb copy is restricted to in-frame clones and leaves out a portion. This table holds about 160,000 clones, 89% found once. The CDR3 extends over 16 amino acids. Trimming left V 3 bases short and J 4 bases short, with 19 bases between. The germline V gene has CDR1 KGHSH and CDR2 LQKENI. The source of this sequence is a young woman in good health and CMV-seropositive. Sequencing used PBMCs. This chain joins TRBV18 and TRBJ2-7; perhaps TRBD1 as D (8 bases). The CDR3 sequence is CASSPLGGTGGYEQYF. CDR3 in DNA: TGTGCCAGCTCACCTCTGGGAGGGACAGGAGGGTACGAGCAGTACTTC.